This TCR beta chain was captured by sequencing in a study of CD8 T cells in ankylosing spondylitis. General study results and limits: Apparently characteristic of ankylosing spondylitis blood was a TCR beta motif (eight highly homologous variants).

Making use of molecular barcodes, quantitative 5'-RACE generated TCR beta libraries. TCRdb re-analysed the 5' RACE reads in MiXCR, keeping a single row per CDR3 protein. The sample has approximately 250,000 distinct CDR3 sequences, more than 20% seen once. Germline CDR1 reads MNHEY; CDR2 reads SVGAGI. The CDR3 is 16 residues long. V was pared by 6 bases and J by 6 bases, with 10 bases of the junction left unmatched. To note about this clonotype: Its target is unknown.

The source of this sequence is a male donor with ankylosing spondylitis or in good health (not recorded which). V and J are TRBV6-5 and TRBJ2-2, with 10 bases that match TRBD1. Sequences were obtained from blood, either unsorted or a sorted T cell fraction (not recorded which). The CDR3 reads CASRLVGQGTSGELFF. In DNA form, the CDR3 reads TGTGCCAGCAGACTCGTGGGACAGGGGACCTCCGGGGAGCTGTTTTTT.